Listed below are T cell receptor beta chains from one sample, sequenced in a study of blood T cell repertoires in COVID-19. Assay used: immunoSEQ multiplex PCR; TCRdb lists only in-frame clones, some missing. This sample has about 190,000 clones, with around 90% found just once. Sequencing was done on a sample of peripheral blood. The receptors derive from a man aged 50-59 years with acute or convalescent COVID-19. CDR3s include the opening cysteine and the closing phenylalanine or tryptophan. A D gene is named only where the DNA matches it firmly. A clone size is listed for some rows: how often the clone was seen (once, few, many), or a class if it is expanded.

TRBJ1-2 | TRBD1 | - | TRBV28 | TGTGCCACCGGGACAGGGGGCGCGATAAGTGGCTACACCTTC | CATGTGGAISGYTF
TRBJ1-5 | - | - | TRBV6-2/TRBV6-3 | TGTGCCAGCAGTTACCCGGGGGGGAAAGGGGCTGTATCACTTCATCAGCCCCAGCATTTT | CASSYPGGKGAVSLHQPQHF
TRBJ2-7 | - | - | TRBV6-6 | TGTGCCAGCACGGTTCATGACACCTACGAGCAGTACTTC | CASTVHDTYEQYF
TRBJ2-7 | - | - | TRBV15 | TGTGCCACCAGCACCCCACGCAAAGCGATCTACGAGCAGTACTTC | CATSTPRKAIYEQYF
TRBJ2-5 | - | - | TRBV10-1 | TGCGCCCGAAGAGGAGAACTAGCACCCTGCCTACAAGAGACCCAGTACTTC | CARRGELAPCLQETQYF
TRBJ1-2 | - | - | TRBV28 | TGTGCCAGCACCGAGGGAGGGCAGGGCTATGGCTACACCTTC | CASTEGGQGYGYTF
TRBJ2-3 | TRBD1 | - | TRBV7-6 | TGTGCCAGCAGCTTCACCGGGACAGGGGGCCGCACAGATACGCAGTATTTT | CASSFTGTGGRTDTQYF
TRBJ2-3 | TRBD2 | - | TRBV27 | TGTGCCAGCAGCCTTAGCGGGAGACTTACAGATACGCAGTATTTT | CASSLSGRLTDTQYF
TRBJ1-2 | TRBD1 | once | TRBV5-1 | TGCGCCAGCAGCCTGACGGGACAGGCCGCTAACTATGGCTACACCTTC | CASSLTGQAANYGYTF
TRBJ1-1 | - | - | TRBV2 | TGTGCCAGCAGTTGGCAGGGTGGGCCTGAAGCTTTCTTT | CASSWQGGPEAFF
TRBJ2-7 | - | - | TRBV7-9 | TGTGCCAGCAGCTCCCCTAACCAGGGGTCGGGGTACGAGCAGTACTTC | CASSSPNQGSGYEQYF
TRBJ1-2 | - | - | TRBV5-6 | TGTGCCAGCAGCTTGGTAGAGGGAGGGGACTATGGCTACACCTTC | CASSLVEGGDYGYTF
TRBJ2-5 | TRBD2 | - | TRBV12-5 | TGTGCTAGTGGCCCGGGAGGGGCCCCGCGTTCCCAGTACTTC | CASGPGGAPRSQYF
TRBJ1-5 | - | - | TRBV7-8 | TGTGCCAGCAGCTTGAACAGGGTACAGCCCCAGCATTTT | CASSLNRVQPQHF
TRBJ2-7 | TRBD1 | - | TRBV28 | TGTGCCAGCAGTTTATTCGGCGGACAGGGGGCTGGCGAGCAGTACTTC | CASSLFGGQGAGEQYF